This paragraph covers one T cell receptor (beta chain) sequence. Its antigen is as yet unknown. The sample belongs to a study of OX40 agonist ivuxolimab in advanced cancers. Across the whole study: The treatment was a fully human IgG2 OX40 agonist, ivuxolimab.

Trimming removed 3 bases at V and 7 bases at J, with 6 bases between. There are 12 residues in the CDR3. Germline V CDR1 and CDR2: LGHNT, FRNRAP. Study conclusions and caveats: Expanded peripheral T-cell antigen specificity went undetermined. Expanded clones belonging to CD8+ T cells outnumbered, on average, those of CD4+. Both blood CD4+ and CD8+ T cells showed clonal growth by week 6 at 0.1 to 3.0 mg/kg.

Assay: immunoSEQ multiplex PCR; the TCRdb copy retains only in-frame clones and omits some. This table holds 75,000 to 100,000 clones, roughly 80% found once. The material sequenced was CD4+ or CD8+ T cells sorted from blood, taken in a trial of the OX40 agonist ivuxolimab. The genes are TRBV12-5 and TRBJ1-4; D uncertain. This receptor was identified in an adult with an advanced solid tumor such as melanoma, head and neck, liver or kidney cancer. The CDR3 sequence: CASGLGREKLFF. CDR3 coding DNA: TGTGCTAGTGGTTTAGGGCGTGAAAAACTGTTTTTT.